These T cell receptor beta chains were read from a single sample in a study of beta chain features in type 1 diabetes. Sequenced by immunoSEQ multiplex PCR; TCRdb stores in-frame clones only, minus some. The sample lists approximately 400,000 clones, more than 13% seen once, with about 0.019% in the top ten. Specimen: naive CD4+ T cells from blood. Receptors originate from a woman in her late teens or twenties in good health. The CDR3 runs from the conserved cysteine through the conserved F or W. The D gene is left open where the match is weak. Clone size is not always given. Where it is, it says once, few, many or a class for expanded clones.

j_gene	abundance	v_gene	d_gene	CDR3nt	CDR3aa
TRBJ1-1	few	TRBV9	TRBD1	TGTGCCAGCAGCGTAAGTGACAGGGCCACTGAAGCTTTCTTT	CASSVSDRATEAFF
TRBJ2-3	few	TRBV11-1	TRBD2	TGTGCCAGCAGCTTAGGAGGGACTAGCGGATTCACAGATACGCAGTATTTT	CASSLGGTSGFTDTQYF
TRBJ1-2	few	TRBV27	TRBD1	TGTGCCAGCAGCCACATGAGACAGGGGGCGGGGATGAATGGCTACACCTTC	CASSHMRQGAGMNGYTF
TRBJ2-7	-	TRBV7-9	TRBD1	TGTGCCAGCCATCGACAGGGAACCTACGAGCAGTACTTC	CASHRQGTYEQYF
TRBJ2-2	-	TRBV7-6	TRBD1	TGTGCCAGCAGCTTAGAGGGACAGGGGGCCGGCGGGGAGCTGTTTTTT	CASSLEGQGAGGELFF
TRBJ2-7	few	TRBV30	TRBD1	TGTGCCTGGATTCACGGGACAGGGACCGCTCAGCAGTACTTC	CAWIHGTGTAQQYF
TRBJ2-7	few	TRBV7-9	TRBD2	TGTGCCAGCAGCTTAGATTTGGTAGCGGGAGTTTCGCGCGAGCAGTACTTC	CASSLDLVAGVSREQYF
TRBJ2-4	-	TRBV14	TRBD2	TGTGCCAGCAGCCAAGGGGTTTGGGAGGGAGGCAAAAACATTCAGTACTTC	CASSQGVWEGGKNIQYF
TRBJ1-5	few	TRBV28	-	TGTGCCAGCAGTTTAGAGCCTCGGGTTGTGCAGCCCCAGCATTTT	CASSLEPRVVQPQHF
TRBJ2-5	-	TRBV28	TRBD2	TGTGCCAGCAGTTCTCGGACTAGCGGGCTCCAAGAGACCCAGTACTTC	CASSSRTSGLQETQYF
TRBJ2-2	few	TRBV5-6	-	TGTGCCAGCAGCTTGGTTGGGGGGAGTCACACCGGGGAGCTGTTTTTT	CASSLVGGSHTGELFF